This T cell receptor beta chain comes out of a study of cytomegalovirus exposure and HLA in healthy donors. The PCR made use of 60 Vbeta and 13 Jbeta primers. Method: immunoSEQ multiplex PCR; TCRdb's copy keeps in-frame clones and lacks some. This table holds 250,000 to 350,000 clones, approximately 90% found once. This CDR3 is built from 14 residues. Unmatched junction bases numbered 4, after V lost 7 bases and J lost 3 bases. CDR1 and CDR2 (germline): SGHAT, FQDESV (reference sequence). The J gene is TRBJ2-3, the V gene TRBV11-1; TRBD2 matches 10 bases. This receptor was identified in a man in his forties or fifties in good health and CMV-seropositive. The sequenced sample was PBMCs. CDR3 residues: CASTPGLATDTQYF. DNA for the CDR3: TGTGCCAGCACTCCGGGACTAGCGACAGATACGCAGTATTTT.